This passage covers 3 T cell receptor beta chains from one sample sequenced in a study of healthy donors' naive CD4 and CD8 T cells. Each TCR library used 400 to 600 ng of total RNA and a linear amplification protocol. TCRdb recomputed calls from the reads with MiXCR, one row per CDR3 protein. The table has about 180,000 distinct CDR3 sequences, over 60% seen once; the top ten hold 2% to 2.5%. The sequenced material came from naive CD4+ and CD8+ T cells sorted from blood, pooled from several donors. The receptors here all came from a pool of human donors in good health; the sample pools cells from several healthy donors.

V and J are TRBV11-2 and TRBJ2-7; 12 bases agree with TRBD2. The V gene end was trimmed by 5 bases and the J gene end by 1 base; junction bases not matched to a gene: 3. CDR3 length: 15 residues. Germline V lookup: CDR1 SGHAT, CDR2 FQNNGV. DNA of the CDR3: TGTGCCAGCAGCCGGACTAGCGGGGATTCCTACGAGCAGTACTTC. Encoded protein: CASSRTSGDSYEQYF.

The rearrangement links TRBV27 to TRBJ2-7; the match to TRBD1 covers 7 bases. CDR1 and CDR2 from the germline V gene are MNHEY and SMNVEV (reference sequence). The CDR3 is 15 amino acids. With 4 bases clipped from V and 2 bases from J, the junction kept 8 bases outside the gene matches. The DNA for the CDR3 is TGTGCCAGCAGTTCTCTCCTCGGGACAGCCTACGAGCAGTACTTC. It is translated as CASSSLLGTAYEQYF.

The J gene is TRBJ1-1, the V gene TRBV6-5, with D possibly TRBD1 on 5 matching bases. The CDR3 length is 17 residues. V gave up 0 bases and J gave up 1 base, with 15 bases separating them. Germline-derived CDR1 and CDR2 are MNHEY and SVGAGI. The CDR3 sequence is CASSYSMSREANTEAFF. The DNA of the CDR3 is TGTGCCAGCAGTTACTCGATGTCCAGGGAAGCGAACACTGAAGCTTTCTTT.